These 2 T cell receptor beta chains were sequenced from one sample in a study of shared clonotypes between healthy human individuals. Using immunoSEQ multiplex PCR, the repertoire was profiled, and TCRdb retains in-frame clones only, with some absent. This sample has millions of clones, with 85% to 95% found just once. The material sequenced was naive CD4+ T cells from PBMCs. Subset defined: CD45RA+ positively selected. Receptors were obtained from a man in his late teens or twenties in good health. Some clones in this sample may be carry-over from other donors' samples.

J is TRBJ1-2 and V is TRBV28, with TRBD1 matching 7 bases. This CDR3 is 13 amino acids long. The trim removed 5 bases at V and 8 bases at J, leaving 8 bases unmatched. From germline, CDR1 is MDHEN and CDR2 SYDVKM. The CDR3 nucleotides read TGTGCCAGCAGTCTCGACAGGGTCCGCGGCTACACCTTC. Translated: CASSLDRVRGYTF.

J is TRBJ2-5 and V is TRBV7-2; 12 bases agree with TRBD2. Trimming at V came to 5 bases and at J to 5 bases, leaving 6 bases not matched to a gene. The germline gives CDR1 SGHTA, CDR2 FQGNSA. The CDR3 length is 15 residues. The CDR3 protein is CASSPRLAGDETQYF. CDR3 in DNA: TGTGCCAGCAGCCCCCGACTAGCGGGAGACGAGACCCAGTACTTC. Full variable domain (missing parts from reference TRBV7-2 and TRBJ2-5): GAGVSQSPSNKVTEKGKDVELRCDPISGHTALYWYRQSLGQGLEFLIYFQGNSAPDKSGLPSDRFSAERTGGSVSTLTIQRTQQEDSAVYLCASSPRLAGDETQYFGPGTRLLVL.